This T cell receptor beta chain was observed in a study of cytotoxic CD8 clonotypes in ibrutinib-treated CLL. Trimming at V came to 1 base and at J to 4 bases, leaving 4 bases not matched to a gene. Germline loops: CDR1 MNHEY, CDR2 SVGAGI. This CDR3 has 15 amino acids. TCRdb's table, derived via immunoSEQ multiplex PCR, lists solely in-frame clones and lacks some. The sample holds fewer than 50,000 clones, approximately 70% seen once. The receptor was derived from a human donor with chronic lymphocytic leukemia. The chain is built from TRBV6-5 and TRBJ2-5, with 9 bases matching TRBD1. Source: PBMCs, taken after 12 months of ibrutinib treatment. The CDR3 bases are TGTGCCAGCAGTTACTTCGGGACAGGGAGAGAGACCCAGTACTTC. Protein sequence: CASSYFGTGRETQYF.